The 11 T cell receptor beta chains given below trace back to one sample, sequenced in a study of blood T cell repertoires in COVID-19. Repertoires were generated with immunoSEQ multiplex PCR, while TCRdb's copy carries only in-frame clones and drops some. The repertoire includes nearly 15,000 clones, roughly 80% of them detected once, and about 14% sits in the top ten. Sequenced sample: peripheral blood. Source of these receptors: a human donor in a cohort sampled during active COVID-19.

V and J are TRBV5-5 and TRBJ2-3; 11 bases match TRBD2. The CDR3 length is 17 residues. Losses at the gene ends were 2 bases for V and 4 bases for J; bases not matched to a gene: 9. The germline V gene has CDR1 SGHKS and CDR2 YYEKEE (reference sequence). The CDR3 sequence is CASSFDTSGGLSDTQYF. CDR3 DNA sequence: TGTGCCAGCAGCTTTGACACTAGCGGGGGACTTTCAGATACGCAGTATTTT. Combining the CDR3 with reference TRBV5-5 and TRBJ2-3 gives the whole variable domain DAGVTQSPTHLIKTRGQQVTLRCSPISGHKSVSWYQQVLGQGPQFIFQYYEKEERGRGNFPDRFSARQFPNYSSELNVNALLLGDSALYLCASSFDTSGGLSDTQYFGPGTRLTVL.

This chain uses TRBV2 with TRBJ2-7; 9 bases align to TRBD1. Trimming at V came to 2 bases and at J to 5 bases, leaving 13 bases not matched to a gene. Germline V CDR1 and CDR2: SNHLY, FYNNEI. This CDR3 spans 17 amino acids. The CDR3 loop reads CASSEFSQGARKNEQYF. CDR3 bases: TGTGCCAGCAGTGAATTCTCACAGGGGGCCAGAAAAAACGAGCAGTACTTC.

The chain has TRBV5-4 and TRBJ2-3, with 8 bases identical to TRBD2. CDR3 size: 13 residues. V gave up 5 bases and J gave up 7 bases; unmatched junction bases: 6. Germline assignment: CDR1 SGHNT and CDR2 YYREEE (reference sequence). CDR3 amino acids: CASRDTGGYTQYF. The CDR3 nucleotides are TGTGCCAGCAGAGATACGGGGGGGTATACGCAGTATTTT.

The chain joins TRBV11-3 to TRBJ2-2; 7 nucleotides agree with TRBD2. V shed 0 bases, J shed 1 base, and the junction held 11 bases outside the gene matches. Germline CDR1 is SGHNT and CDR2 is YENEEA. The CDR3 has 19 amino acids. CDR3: CASSLDGGGDSKNTGELFF. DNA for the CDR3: TGTGCCAGCAGCTTAGATGGTGGGGGGGACTCAAAGAACACCGGGGAGCTGTTTTTT.

CDR3 nucleotide sequence: TGTGCCAGCAGCGATAGCGGGGGCTACGAGCAGTACTTC. Amino acid sequence: CASSDSGGYEQYF. This rearrangement joins TRBV27 to TRBJ2-7; 9 bases fit TRBD2. Germline trimming cut 6 bases from V and 3 bases from J; bases unmatched to any gene: 3. The CDR3 runs 13 residues. Germline-derived CDR1 and CDR2 are MNHEY and SMNVEV (reference sequence).

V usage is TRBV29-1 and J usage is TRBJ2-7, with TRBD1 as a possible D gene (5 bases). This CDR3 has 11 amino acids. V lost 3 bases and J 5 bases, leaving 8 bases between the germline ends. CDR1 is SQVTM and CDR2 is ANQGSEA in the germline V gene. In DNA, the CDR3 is TGCAGCGTTGAGTCAGGGAACGAGCAGTACTTC. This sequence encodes CSVESGNEQYF.

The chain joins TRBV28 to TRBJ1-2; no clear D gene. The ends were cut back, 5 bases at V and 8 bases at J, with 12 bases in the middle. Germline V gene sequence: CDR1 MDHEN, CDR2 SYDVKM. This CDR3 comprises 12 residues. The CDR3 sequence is CASSRRRGGYTF. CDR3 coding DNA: TGTGCCAGCAGTCGCCGTCGAGGGGGCTACACCTTC.

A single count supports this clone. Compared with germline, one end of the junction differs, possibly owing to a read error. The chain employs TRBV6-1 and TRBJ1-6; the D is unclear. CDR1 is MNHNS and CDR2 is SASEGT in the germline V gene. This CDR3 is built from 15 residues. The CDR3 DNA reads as TGTGCCAGCGGTGACGGCGGCTCAACTCATTCACCCCTCCACTTT. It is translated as CASGDGGSTHSPLHF.

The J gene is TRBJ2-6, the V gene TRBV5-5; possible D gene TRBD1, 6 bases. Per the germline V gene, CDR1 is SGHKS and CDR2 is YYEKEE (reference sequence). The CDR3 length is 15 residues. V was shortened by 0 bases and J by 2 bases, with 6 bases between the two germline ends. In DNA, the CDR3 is TGTGCCAGCAGCTTGGCAGGGGCTGGGGCCAACGTCCTGACTTTC. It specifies CASSLAGAGANVLTF.

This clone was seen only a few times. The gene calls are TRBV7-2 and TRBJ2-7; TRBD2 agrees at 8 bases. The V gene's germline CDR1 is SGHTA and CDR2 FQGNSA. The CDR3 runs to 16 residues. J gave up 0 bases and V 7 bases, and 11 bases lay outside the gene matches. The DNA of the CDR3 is TGTGCCAGCACCCTCCTGGGAGCGGGGGCCTCCTACGAGCAGTACTTC. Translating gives CASTLLGAGASYEQYF.

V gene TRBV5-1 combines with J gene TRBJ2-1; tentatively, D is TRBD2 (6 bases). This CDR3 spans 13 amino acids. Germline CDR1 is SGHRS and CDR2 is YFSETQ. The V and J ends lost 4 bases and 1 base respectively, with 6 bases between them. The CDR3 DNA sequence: TGCGCCAGCAGCGGGGGGTCCTACAATGAGCAGTTCTTC. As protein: CASSGGSYNEQFF. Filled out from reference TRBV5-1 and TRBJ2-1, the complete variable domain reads KAGVTQTPRYLIKTRGQQVTLSCSPISGHRSVSWYQQTPGQGLQFLFEYFSETQRNKGNFPGRFSGRQFSNSRSEMNVSTLELGDSALYLCASSGGSYNEQFFGPGTRLTVL.